The 32 T cell receptor beta chains reported below all come from one sample, sequenced in a study of T cell responses to AZD1222 COVID-19 vaccine (dated by TCRdb to the early 2020s). Taken with the paper, the label for time point translates to: baseline before first vaccination. The library was obtained by the immunoSEQ multiplex PCR assay. TCRdb mirrors the immuneACCESS table, restricted to in-frame sequences. Some clones are absent from its copies; in checked studies, under half trace to an unresolved V gene, and the reason for the others is unknown. The sample data list about 140,000 clones, and about 93% of these were observed just once. Together, the top ten hold around 4.7% of the sample. The sequencing here drew on peripheral blood, taken on day 0 of AZD1222 vaccination. All receptors come from an adult in good health.

The genes are TRBV4-3 and TRBJ2-1, with TRBD2 identical over 14 bases. The CDR3 is 16 amino acids. Germline V CDR1 and CDR2: LGHNA, YSLEER. The V gene end was trimmed by 3 bases and the J gene end by 8 bases; junction bases not matched to a gene: 6. The CDR3 spells CASSHRLAGGPHEQFF. Written as DNA, the CDR3 is TGCGCCAGCAGCCACAGACTAGCGGGAGGGCCTCATGAGCAGTTCTTC.

The chain employs TRBV10-2 and TRBJ2-6; no firm D call. The germline CDR1 and CDR2 sequences are WSHSY and SAAADI. The ends were cut back, 3 bases at V and 0 bases at J, with 6 bases in the middle. The CDR3 totals 15 residues. The chain's CDR3 is CASSDPGSGANVLTF. CDR3 DNA: TGCGCCAGCAGTGACCCAGGCTCTGGGGCCAACGTCCTGACTTTC.

This chain joins TRBV5-1 and TRBJ2-3; the match to TRBD2 covers 7 bases. Trimming took 1 base from V and 4 from J; bases not matched to a gene: 9. This CDR3 is 16 amino acids long. Germline values: CDR1 SGHRS, CDR2 YFSETQ. The CDR3 loop reads CASSLYGGRGADTQYF. Here the CDR3 DNA reads TGCGCCAGCAGCTTGTACGGTGGGAGGGGTGCAGATACGCAGTATTTT.

V usage is TRBV3-1 (or the pseudogene TRBV3-2) and J usage is TRBJ2-3; 13 bases match TRBD2. The germline V gene has CDR1 LGHDT and CDR2 YNNKEL (reference sequence). V lost 1 base to trimming and J lost 1 base; unmatched junction nucleotides: 2. This CDR3 contains 17 residues. For the CDR3, the DNA is TGTGCCAGCAGCCAAGGACTAGCGGGAGGAGGCACAGATACGCAGTATTTT. It specifies CASSQGLAGGGTDTQYF.

The chain uses TRBV5-6 and TRBJ2-7; unclear D gene. CDR1 and CDR2 from the germline V gene are SGHDT and YYEEEE. Trimming stripped 0 bases from V and 6 bases from J, with 4 bases between. This CDR3 is 11 amino acids long. The CDR3 coding sequence is TGTGCCAGCAGCTTGGATGCCGAGCAGTACTTC. Amino acids: CASSLDAEQYF.

The chain joins TRBV5-1 to TRBJ2-3; 9 nucleotides agree with TRBD1. The CDR3 loop spans 20 amino acids. Germline-derived CDR1 and CDR2 are SGHRS and YFSETQ. The junction had 18 bases not matched to a gene; V was cut back by 2 bases and J by 2 bases. DNA of the CDR3: TGCGCCAGCAGCTTCTATACCGGGACAGGGTTCCCAGGGCCCACAGATACGCAGTATTTT. Its translation is CASSFYTGTGFPGPTDTQYF. The entire variable domain, with the rest obtained from reference TRBV5-1 and TRBJ2-3, is as follows: KAGVTQTPRYLIKTRGQQVTLSCSPISGHRSVSWYQQTPGQGLQFLFEYFSETQRNKGNFPGRFSGRQFSNSRSEMNVSTLELGDSALYLCASSFYTGTGFPGPTDTQYFGPGTRLTVL.

The V call is TRBV6-1, the J call TRBJ1-4, with no clear D. CDR1 is MNHNS, CDR2 SASEGT, per germline. CDR3 length: 13 residues. Trimming took off 3 bases at V and 10 bases at J, with 12 bases between the two ends. The CDR3 region is CASSEALLGKLFF. The CDR3, as DNA: TGTGCCAGCAGTGAGGCCCTATTAGGAAAACTGTTTTTT.

The J gene is TRBJ2-6, the V gene TRBV5-4, with 10 bases matching TRBD1. This CDR3 has 17 residues. With V trimmed by 1 base and J by 2 bases, 3 bases remained unmatched. CDR1 is SGHNT, CDR2 YYREEE, per germline (reference sequence). The CDR3 region has the DNA TGTGCCAGCAGCTTGAGACAGGGGGCGACTGGGGCCAACGTCCTGACTTTC. This gives the protein CASSLRQGATGANVLTF.

This clone was counted once. The rearrangement uses TRBV7-2 and TRBJ2-2; D may be TRBD2 (6 bases). The CDR3 totals 15 residues. Germline-derived CDR1 and CDR2 are SGHTA and FQGNSA. V lost 5 bases and J 5 bases, leaving 15 bases between the germline ends. CDR3 sequence: CASSLGLGRTGELFF. Written as DNA, the CDR3 is TGTGCCAGCAGCCTGGGGCTGGGGAGGACCGGGGAGCTGTTTTTT.

This clone was counted once. CDR3 sequence: CASSQDPQRGTTDTQYF. The CDR3 nucleotides read TGCGCCAGCAGCCAAGATCCCCAACGGGGGACCACAGATACGCAGTATTTT. V usage is TRBV4-1 and J usage is TRBJ2-3, with a possible D match to TRBD2 (6 bases). The V end lost 0 bases, the J end lost 2 bases, and 15 bases lay between the germline ends. This CDR3 region has 17 residues. Germline V gene sequence: CDR1 MGHRA, CDR2 YSYEKL.

This clone was seen only once. The rearrangement uses TRBV12-2 and TRBJ1-5. TRBV12-2 is designated a pseudogene. The CDR3 loop spans 20 amino acids. CDR3 in DNA: TGTGCAAGTCGCCTCCTATCAGCGGGACAGCGAATTAAACGCAATCAGCCCCAGCATTTT. Translating gives CASRLLSAGQRIKRNQPQHF.

This chain connects TRBV7-2 to TRBJ1-2; unclear D gene. The V end was cut by 1 base, the J end by 7 bases, with 10 bases between. This CDR3 has 13 residues. In germline, CDR1 is SGHTA, CDR2 FQGNSA. This chain's CDR3 is CASSLVWARGYTF. The DNA for the CDR3 is TGTGCCAGCAGCTTAGTTTGGGCCCGTGGCTACACCTTC. The whole variable domain, remainder taken from reference TRBV7-2 and TRBJ1-2, is GAGVSQSPSNKVTEKGKDVELRCDPISGHTALYWYRQSLGQGLEFLIYFQGNSAPDKSGLPSDRFSAERTGGSVSTLTIQRTQQEDSAVYLCASSLVWARGYTFGSGTRLTVV.

The genes are TRBV10-2 and TRBJ1-4; weak D call: TRBD1 (5 bases). CDR3 length: 12 residues. Germline CDR1 reads WSHSY; CDR2 reads SAAADI. Trimming removed 9 bases at V and 3 bases at J, with 8 bases between. DNA of the CDR3: TGCGCCAGTCGGGGGTCTAATGAAAAACTGTTTTTT. It specifies CASRGSNEKLFF.

The chain combines TRBV7-2 with TRBJ2-2; 9 bases map to TRBD2. After removal of 3 bases from V and 5 bases from J, the junction contained 4 bases not matched to a gene. Germline-derived CDR1 and CDR2 are SGHTA and FQGNSA. The CDR3 is made up of 15 amino acids. CDR3 region: CASSFRRGGTGELFF. The CDR3, as DNA: TGTGCCAGCAGCTTCAGGCGGGGGGGAACCGGGGAGCTGTTTTTT.

DNA of the CDR3: TGTGCCAGCAGCCGCCCCCCGACCTACGAGCAGTACTTC. This encodes CASSRPPTYEQYF. This chain connects TRBV3-1 (or the pseudogene TRBV3-2) to TRBJ2-7, with no clear D. The CDR3 has 13 amino acids. The germline V and J ends were trimmed by 4 bases and 2 bases, with 9 bases remaining between them. Germline CDR1 reads LGHDT; CDR2 reads YNNKEL (reference sequence).

CDR3 sequence: CASSLYSGGAYGEQFF. CDR3 in DNA: TGTGCCAGCAGCCTGTATAGCGGGGGGGCTTACGGTGAGCAGTTCTTC. This rearrangement joins TRBV11-3 to TRBJ2-1; TRBD2 matches at 11 bases. V lost 5 bases to trimming and J lost 9 bases; unmatched junction nucleotides: 12. Germline values: CDR1 SGHNT, CDR2 YENEEA. The CDR3 spans 16 residues.

The chain combines TRBV18 with TRBJ1-3, with 8 bases matching TRBD1. Germline values: CDR1 KGHSH, CDR2 LQKENI. The CDR3 contains 15 residues. With V trimmed by 5 bases and J by 3 bases, 6 bases remained unmatched. The CDR3 nucleotides are TGTGCCAGCTCAGCCGGCGGACAGGGTGGAAACACCATATATTTT. Residues: CASSAGGQGGNTIYF.

The chain has TRBV29-1 and TRBJ2-3; 8 nucleotides line up with TRBD2. This CDR3 comprises 15 residues. Germline V gene data show CDR1 as SQVTM and CDR2 as ANQGSEA. With V trimmed by 3 bases and J by 5 bases, 10 bases remained unmatched. The CDR3 DNA is TGCAGCGTTGAGGGGACGGGGGGGCCGGAAGATACGCAGTATTTT. Its protein is CSVEGTGGPEDTQYF.

This chain connects TRBV2 to TRBJ1-6; the D is unclear. The germline gives CDR1 SNHLY, CDR2 FYNNEI. The V and J ends lost 8 bases and 7 bases respectively, with 18 bases between them. The CDR3 contains 15 residues. The CDR3 spells CASCPTTSGNSPLHF. The CDR3 bases are TGTGCCAGCTGTCCGACAACTAGCGGGAATTCACCCCTCCACTTT.

The chain employs TRBV27 and TRBJ2-7, with D maybe TRBD2 (6 bases). The V and J ends lost 1 base and 4 bases respectively, with 8 bases between them. Germline V CDR1 and CDR2: MNHEY, SMNVEV (reference sequence). This CDR3 is built from 13 residues. The DNA for the CDR3 is TGTGCCAGCAGTTTATACGGGGGATACGAGCAGTACTTC. Its translation is CASSLYGGYEQYF.

V and J are TRBV19 and TRBJ2-2, with D possibly matching TRBD1 (5 bases). The germline V gene has CDR1 LNHDA and CDR2 SQIVND (reference sequence). This CDR3 contains 15 residues. The V and J ends lost 3 bases and 0 bases respectively, with 8 bases between them. The CDR3: CASSIQGSNTGELFF. The CDR3, as DNA: TGTGCCAGTAGTATCCAGGGATCGAACACCGGGGAGCTGTTTTTT.

The chain links TRBV3-1 (or the pseudogene TRBV3-2) to TRBJ1-1; no definite D call. The ends were cut back, 2 bases at V and 4 bases at J, with 11 bases in the middle. The CDR3 covers 14 residues. Per the germline V gene, CDR1 is LGHDT and CDR2 is YNNKEL (reference sequence). The CDR3 sequence: CASSQMVRTTEAFF. The CDR3 coding sequence is TGTGCCAGCAGCCAAATGGTCCGGACCACTGAAGCTTTCTTT.

The V gene is TRBV27, the J gene TRBJ1-1; D not resolved. The germline gives CDR1 MNHEY, CDR2 SMNVEV (reference sequence). Trimming removed 6 bases at V and 5 bases at J, with 10 bases between. CDR3 length: 12 amino acids. In DNA form, the CDR3 reads TGTGCCAGCAGCTCCCCCGGGACTGAAGCTTTCTTT. This encodes CASSSPGTEAFF.

V and J are TRBV15 and TRBJ1-4; D not certain. The germline V and J ends were trimmed by 7 bases and 3 bases, with 21 bases remaining between them. CDR3 length: 17 amino acids. Germline V CDR1 and CDR2: LNHNV, YYDKDF (reference sequence). Written as DNA, the CDR3 is TGTGCCACCAATCTGGCGCAGTCCTCGGGCGCTAATGAAAAACTGTTTTTT. Its translation: CATNLAQSSGANEKLFF.

The chain carries TRBV11-2 and TRBJ1-5; no reliable D call. The CDR3 consists of 15 residues. Trimming left V 3 bases short and J 0 bases short, with 9 bases between. Germline CDR1 is SGHAT and CDR2 is FQNNGV. The CDR3 loop is CASSLGQHSNQPQHF. DNA of the CDR3: TGTGCCAGCAGCTTGGGTCAGCATAGCAATCAGCCCCAGCATTTT.

This clone has just one count. J is TRBJ1-2 and V is TRBV5-1; 8 nucleotides agree with TRBD1. V shed 4 bases, J shed 1 base, and the junction held 6 bases outside the gene matches. There are 15 residues in the CDR3. CDR1 and CDR2 (germline): SGHRS, YFSETQ. The CDR3 is CASSPPDRDNYGYTF. DNA of the CDR3: TGCGCCAGCAGCCCCCCGGACAGGGATAACTATGGCTACACCTTC.

The chain couples TRBV6-2 or TRBV6-3 to TRBJ1-2; D uncertain. Germline values: CDR1 MNHEY, CDR2 SVGEGT. The CDR3 is made up of 14 amino acids. The ends were cut back, 4 bases at V and 4 bases at J, with 13 bases in the middle. The CDR3: CASSLLAGTYGYTF. DNA of the CDR3: TGTGCCAGCAGTTTATTAGCCGGAACCTATGGCTACACCTTC.

This chain joins TRBV7-2 and TRBJ2-7; 10 nucleotides align to TRBD2. Germline V gene lookup returns CDR1 SGHTA and CDR2 FQGNSA. V dropped 5 bases and J dropped 5; count of bases not matched to a gene: 9. The CDR3 is 15 amino acids. The CDR3 DNA is TGTGCCAGCAGCCCTCGGAGCGGGAGGGCCCACGAGCAGTACTTC. Protein sequence: CASSPRSGRAHEQYF. Based on the CDR3 plus reference TRBV7-2 and TRBJ2-7, the full variable domain is GAGVSQSPSNKVTEKGKDVELRCDPISGHTALYWYRQSLGQGLEFLIYFQGNSAPDKSGLPSDRFSAERTGGSVSTLTIQRTQQEDSAVYLCASSPRSGRAHEQYFGPGTRLTVT.

The rearrangement uses TRBV5-1 and TRBJ2-7; TRBD1 matches 7 bases. After removal of 4 bases from V and 1 base from J, the junction contained 8 bases not matched to a gene. This CDR3 is built from 15 residues. CDR1 and CDR2 (germline): SGHRS, YFSETQ. The CDR3 loop is CASSRLTGSSYEQYF. The CDR3 DNA reads TGCGCCAGCAGCCGCTTGACAGGGAGTTCCTACGAGCAGTACTTC.

This clone has only one observation. This chain joins TRBV2 and TRBJ1-2, with D possibly being TRBD1 (5 bases). The V and J ends lost 4 bases and 2 bases respectively, with 8 bases between them. CDR1 is SNHLY and CDR2 is FYNNEI in the germline V gene. CDR3 length: 13 amino acids. The CDR3 region is CASSGQGNYGYTF. For the CDR3, the DNA is TGTGCCAGCAGTGGTCAGGGAAACTATGGCTACACCTTC.

This chain connects TRBV5-5 to TRBJ1-4; 9 bases line up with TRBD1. CDR1 is SGHKS and CDR2 is YYEKEE in the germline V gene (reference sequence). V gave up 1 base and J gave up 6 bases; unmatched junction bases: 4. This CDR3 is 15 amino acids long. This CDR3 is CASSLTGGVDEKLFF. The CDR3 DNA sequence: TGTGCCAGCAGCTTGACAGGGGGCGTAGATGAAAAACTGTTTTTT.

V is TRBV19 and J is TRBJ2-1; D may be TRBD1 (5 bases). V lost 8 bases to trimming and J lost 3 bases, with 5 bases between them. The CDR3 covers 11 residues. The germline CDR1 and CDR2 sequences are LNHDA and SQIVND (reference sequence). For the CDR3, the DNA is TGTGCCAGTGACAGCTACAATGAGCAGTTCTTC. Translating it yields CASDSYNEQFF. Combining the CDR3 with reference TRBV19 and TRBJ2-1 gives the whole variable domain DGGITQSPKYLFRKEGQNVTLSCEQNLNHDAMYWYRQDPGQGLRLIYYSQIVNDFQKGDIAEGYSVSREKKESFPLTVTSAQKNPTAFYLCASDSYNEQFFGPGTRLTVL.